This T cell receptor (beta chain) originates from a study of shared clonotypes between healthy human individuals. Study results and limitations: Estimated richness values were generally larger in naive subsets than in memory subsets.

The germline V gene encodes CDR1 LNHNV and CDR2 YYDKDF (reference sequence). V lost 0 bases and J lost 3, with 9 bases in between. This CDR3 is 14 amino acids long. Method: immunoSEQ multiplex PCR; TCRdb's copy keeps in-frame clones and lacks some. The repertoire holds 2 million to 2.5 million clones, 90% to 96% seen once, with roughly 0.13% in the top ten. As for this clone: Antigen specificity is unknown.

The TCR originated in a man between 18 and 29 years old in good health. The genes are TRBV15 and TRBJ2-7; no firm D call. The sequencing sample was made of naive CD4+ T cells sorted from blood. Sample subset: CD45RA+ positively selected. CDR3 amino acids: CATSREGRNYEQYF. The DNA of the CDR3 is TGTGCCACCAGCAGAGAGGGCCGGAACTACGAGCAGTACTTC.